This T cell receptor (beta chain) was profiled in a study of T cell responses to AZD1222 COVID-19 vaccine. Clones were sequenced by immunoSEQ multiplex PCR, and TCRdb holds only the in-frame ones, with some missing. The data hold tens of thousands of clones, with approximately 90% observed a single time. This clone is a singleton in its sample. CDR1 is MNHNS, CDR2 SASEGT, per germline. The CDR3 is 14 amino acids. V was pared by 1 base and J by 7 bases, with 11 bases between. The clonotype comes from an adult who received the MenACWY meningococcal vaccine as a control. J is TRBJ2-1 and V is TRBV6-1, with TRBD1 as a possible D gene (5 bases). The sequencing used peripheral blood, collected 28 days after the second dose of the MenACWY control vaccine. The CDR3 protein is CASSEVTGRNEQFF. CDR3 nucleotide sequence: TGTGCCAGCAGTGAAGTTACAGGCCGGAATGAGCAGTTCTTC.